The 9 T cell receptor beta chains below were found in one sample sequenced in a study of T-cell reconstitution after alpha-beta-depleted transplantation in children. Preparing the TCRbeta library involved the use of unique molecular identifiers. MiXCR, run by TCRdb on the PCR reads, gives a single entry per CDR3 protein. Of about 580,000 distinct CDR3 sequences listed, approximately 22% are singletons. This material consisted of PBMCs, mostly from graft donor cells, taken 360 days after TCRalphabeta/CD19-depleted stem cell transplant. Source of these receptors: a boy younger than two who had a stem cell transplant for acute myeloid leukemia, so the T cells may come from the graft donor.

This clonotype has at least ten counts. CDR3: CASSTENYGYTF. CDR3 nucleotide sequence: TGCGCCAGCAGCACTGAGAACTATGGCTACACCTTC. This chain joins TRBV5-1 and TRBJ1-2; unclear D gene. Trimming took off 4 bases at V and 2 bases at J, with 6 bases between the two ends. Germline V gene sequence: CDR1 SGHRS, CDR2 YFSETQ. The length of the CDR3 is 12 residues.

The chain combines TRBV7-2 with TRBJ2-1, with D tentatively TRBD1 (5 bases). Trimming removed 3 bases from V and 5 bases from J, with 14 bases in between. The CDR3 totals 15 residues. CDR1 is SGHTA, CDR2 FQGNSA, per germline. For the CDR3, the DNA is TGTGCCAGCAGCTTTCTTAGAAGGGGTCACAATGAGCAGTTCTTC. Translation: CASSFLRRGHNEQFF.

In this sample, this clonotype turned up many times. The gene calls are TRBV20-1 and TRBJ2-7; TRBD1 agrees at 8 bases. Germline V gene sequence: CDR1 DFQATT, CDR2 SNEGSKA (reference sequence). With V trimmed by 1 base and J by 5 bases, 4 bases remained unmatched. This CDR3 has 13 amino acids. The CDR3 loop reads CSARGQGADEQYF. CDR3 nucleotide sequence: TGCAGTGCTAGAGGTCAGGGGGCCGACGAGCAGTACTTC.

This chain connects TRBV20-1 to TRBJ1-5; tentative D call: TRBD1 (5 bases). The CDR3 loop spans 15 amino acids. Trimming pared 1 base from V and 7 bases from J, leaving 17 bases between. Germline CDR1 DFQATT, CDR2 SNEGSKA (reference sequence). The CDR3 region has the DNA TGCAGTGCTAGAGCTCCAGGAGGGGCTGGGCAGCCCCAGCATTTT. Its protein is CSARAPGGAGQPQHF.

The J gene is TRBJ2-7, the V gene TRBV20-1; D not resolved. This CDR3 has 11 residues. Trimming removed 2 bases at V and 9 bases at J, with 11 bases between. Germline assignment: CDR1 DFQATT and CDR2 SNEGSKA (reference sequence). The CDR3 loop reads CSARTSSGQYV. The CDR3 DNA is TGCAGTGCTAGAACTTCCTCCGGGCAGTACGTC.

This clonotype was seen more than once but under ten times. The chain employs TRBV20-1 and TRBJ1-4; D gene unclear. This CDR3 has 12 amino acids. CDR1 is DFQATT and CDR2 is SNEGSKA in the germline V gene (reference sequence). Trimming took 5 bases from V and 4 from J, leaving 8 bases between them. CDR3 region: CSAYGDNEKLFF. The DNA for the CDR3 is TGCAGTGCTTACGGGGATAATGAAAAACTGTTTTTT.

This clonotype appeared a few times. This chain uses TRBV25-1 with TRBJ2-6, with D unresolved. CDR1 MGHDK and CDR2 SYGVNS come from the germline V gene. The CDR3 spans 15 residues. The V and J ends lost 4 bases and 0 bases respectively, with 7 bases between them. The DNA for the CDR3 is TGTGCCAGCAGTGTACGGGTCTCTGGGGCCAACGTCCTGACTTTC. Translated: CASSVRVSGANVLTF.

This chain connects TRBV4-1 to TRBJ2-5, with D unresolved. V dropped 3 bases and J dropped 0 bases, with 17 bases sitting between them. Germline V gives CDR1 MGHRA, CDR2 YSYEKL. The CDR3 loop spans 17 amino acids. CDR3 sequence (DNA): TGCGCCAGCAGCCACTCCGACGCTACAGACTACCAAGAGACCCAGTACTTC. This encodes CASSHSDATDYQETQYF.

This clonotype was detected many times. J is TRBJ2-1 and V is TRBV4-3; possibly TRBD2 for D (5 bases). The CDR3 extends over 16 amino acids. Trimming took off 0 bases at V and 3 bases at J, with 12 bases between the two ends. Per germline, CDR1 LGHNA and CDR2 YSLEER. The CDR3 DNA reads TGCGCCAGCAGCCAAGATGGAAGAGGACTCTACAATGAGCAGTTCTTC. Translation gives CASSQDGRGLYNEQFF.